This T cell receptor (beta chain) came from a study of blood T cell repertoires in COVID-19. Study at large: COVID-19 samples, acute and convalescent, were from the United States, Italy and Spain. Nucleic acid was either cDNA or gDNA, and it came from T cells, B-cell-depleted T cells, or PBMCs.

Germline CDR1 and CDR2: SNHLY and FYNNEI. V was cut by 2 bases and J by 1 base, with 8 bases left in between. The CDR3 totals 14 residues. In the source study's methods: Scientists estimated how many nucleated cells there were by amplifying reference gene primers. Only in-frame clones appear in the TCRdb table, and some are missing; sequencing was by immunoSEQ multiplex PCR. D and trimming come from the DNA, and the V and J calls and clone size come from that table. The top ten hold 13% of the sample, which has around 90,000 clones, approximately 78% seen once. The specimen sequenced was peripheral blood. This TCR came from a human donor in a cohort sampled during active COVID-19. The rearrangement joins TRBV2 to TRBJ2-5; no reliable D call. CDR3 sequence (DNA): TGTGCCAGCAGTGAATTGGCCAGCCAAGAGACCCAGTACTTC. This encodes CASSELASQETQYF.